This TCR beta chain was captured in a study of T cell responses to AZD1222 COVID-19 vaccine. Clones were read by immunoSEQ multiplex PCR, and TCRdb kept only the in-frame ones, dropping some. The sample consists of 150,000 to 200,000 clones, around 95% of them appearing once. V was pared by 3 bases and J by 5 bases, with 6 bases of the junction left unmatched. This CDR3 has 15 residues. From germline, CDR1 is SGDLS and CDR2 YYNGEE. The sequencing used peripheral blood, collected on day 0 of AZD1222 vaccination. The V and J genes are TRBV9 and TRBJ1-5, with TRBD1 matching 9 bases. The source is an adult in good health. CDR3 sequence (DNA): TGTGCCAGCAGCGAGGGACAGGGAGGTCATCAGCCCCAGCATTTT. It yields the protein CASSEGQGGHQPQHF.